The 21 T cell receptor beta chains reported below all come from one sample, sequenced in a study of cytomegalovirus exposure and HLA in healthy donors. The PCR was carried out with 60 Vbeta primers and 13 Jbeta primers. The repertoire was sequenced with immunoSEQ multiplex PCR; TCRdb's copy has only in-frame clones and lacks some. The sample has 100,000 to 150,000 clones; about 73% are singletons. Sequencing was carried out using PBMCs. These TCRs come from a human donor in good health.

Comments on this clone: Other DNA sequences in this specimen translate into the identical CDR3. This rearrangement joins TRBV5-1 to TRBJ2-5, with 12 bases fitting TRBD2. Germline lookup yields CDR1 SGHRS and CDR2 YFSETQ. The trim removed 0 bases at V and 4 bases at J, leaving 1 base unmatched. This CDR3 is 15 amino acids long. DNA for the CDR3: TGCGCCAGCAGCTTGGGACTAGCGGGAGTAGAGACCCAGTACTTC. Its protein product is CASSLGLAGVETQYF.

V gene TRBV7-6 combines with J gene TRBJ2-7, with D perhaps TRBD2 (5 bases). The CDR3 is 13 amino acids. Per germline, CDR1 SGHVS and CDR2 FNYEAQ. The germline V and J ends were trimmed by 5 bases and 7 bases, with 15 bases remaining between them. The chain's CDR3 is CASSKGKSGEQYF. The DNA for the CDR3 is TGTGCCAGCAGCAAGGGAAAGTCGGGAGAGCAGTACTTC. Based on the CDR3 plus reference TRBV7-6 and TRBJ2-7, the full variable domain is GAGVSQSPRYKVTKRGQDVALRCDPISGHVSLYWYRQALGQGPEFLTYFNYEAQQDKSGLPNDRFSAERPEGSISTLTIQRTEQRDSAMYRCASSKGKSGEQYFGPGTRLTVT.

The chain carries TRBV7-2 and TRBJ1-4; D is ambiguous. V was clipped by 4 bases and J by 8 bases, with 11 bases between them. Germline CDR1 reads SGHTA; CDR2 reads FQGNSA. The CDR3 is 13 residues long. The CDR3 region is CASSSFPREKLFF. The CDR3 DNA reads TGTGCCAGCAGCTCCTTCCCCAGGGAAAAACTGTTTTTT.

This clone was picked up one time. The rearrangement joins TRBV4-3 to TRBJ1-2, with 7 positions matching TRBD1. Trimming at V came to 0 bases and at J to 7 bases, leaving 8 bases not matched to a gene. CDR3 size: 15 residues. Germline V gene sequence: CDR1 LGHNA, CDR2 YSLEER. CDR3 sequence: CASSQELGTGVGYTF. The CDR3 nucleotides read TGCGCCAGCAGCCAAGAGCTCGGTACAGGGGTTGGCTACACCTTC.

This clone appeared a few times. This sequence joins TRBV5-6 and TRBJ1-1; D perhaps matches TRBD1 (5 bases). V gave up 0 bases and J gave up 1 base, with 10 bases separating them. CDR1 is SGHDT and CDR2 is YYEEEE in the germline V gene. CDR3 size: 15 residues. The CDR3 region is CASSLEDRQNTEAFF. CDR3 in DNA: TGTGCCAGCAGCTTGGAAGACAGACAGAACACTGAAGCTTTCTTT.

The chain employs TRBV15 and TRBJ1-3; D is unclear. CDR1 LNHNV and CDR2 YYDKDF come from the germline V gene (reference sequence). The V end lost 6 bases, the J end lost 0 bases, and 15 bases lay between the germline ends. This CDR3 has 16 residues. Here the CDR3 reads CATSVGGENSGNTIYF. As DNA, the CDR3 is TGTGCCACCAGTGTCGGTGGAGAAAACTCTGGAAACACCATATATTTT. The full variable domain, in which reference TRBV15 and TRBJ1-3 provide the parts outside the CDR3, is DAMVIQNPRYQVTQFGKPVTLSCSQTLNHNVMYWYQQKSSQAPKLLFHYYDKDFNNEADTPDNFQSRRPNTSFCFLDIRSPGLGDTAMYLCATSVGGENSGNTIYFGEGSWLTVV.

The chain combines TRBV2 with TRBJ2-7; 7 positions agree with TRBD1. This CDR3 has 15 residues. With V trimmed by 6 bases and J by 3 bases, 11 bases remained unmatched. Per germline, CDR1 SNHLY and CDR2 FYNNEI. The CDR3: CASRSDRFGGYEQYF. In DNA form, the CDR3 reads TGTGCCAGCAGATCGGACAGGTTTGGCGGCTACGAGCAGTACTTC.

This clone was picked up a small number of times. The V gene is TRBV28, the J gene TRBJ2-7; perhaps TRBD1 as D (6 bases). The CDR3 covers 15 residues. The germline V gene has CDR1 MDHEN and CDR2 SYDVKM. Trimming took off 6 bases at V and 0 bases at J, with 15 bases between the two ends. The CDR3 bases are TGTGCCAGCAGAGAGAGAAACAGGGTCTCCTACGAGCAGTACTTC. This encodes CASRERNRVSYEQYF. Complete variable domain (other parts from reference TRBV28 and TRBJ2-7): DVKVTQSSRYLVKRTGEKVFLECVQDMDHENMFWYRQDPGLGLRLIYFSYDVKMKEKGDIPEGYSVSREKKERFSLILESASTNQTSMYLCASRERNRVSYEQYFGPGTRLTVT.

The V and J genes are TRBV5-5 and TRBJ1-6, with D maybe TRBD1 (6 bases). The CDR3 runs to 16 residues. V was shortened by 0 bases and J by 9 bases, with 16 bases between the two germline ends. Germline V lookup: CDR1 SGHKS, CDR2 YYEKEE (reference sequence). CDR3 residues: CASSLGGQGRVSPLHF. The CDR3 nucleotides are TGTGCCAGCAGCTTGGGTGGTCAGGGGCGGGTTTCACCCCTCCACTTT.

The V and J genes are TRBV6-4 and TRBJ2-1; D perhaps matches TRBD1 (6 bases). CDR1 is MRHNA and CDR2 is SNTAGT in the germline V gene. The CDR3 totals 13 residues. V was trimmed by 6 bases and J by 3 bases, leaving 9 bases between them. The CDR3 bases are TGTGCCAGCAGCTCGGACAGCTACAATGAGCAGTTCTTC. This codes for CASSSDSYNEQFF.

The chain has TRBV5-4 and TRBJ1-2; the D gene is possibly TRBD1 (6 bases). The CDR3 runs 16 residues. The V and J ends lost 1 base and 3 bases respectively, with 16 bases between them. Per the germline V gene, CDR1 is SGHNT and CDR2 is YYREEE (reference sequence). In DNA, the CDR3 is TGTGCCAGCAGCTTGTCCGGCACAGGGAAATACTATGGCTACACCTTC. Translation: CASSLSGTGKYYGYTF.

The chain couples TRBV7-9 to TRBJ1-1; TRBD1 is a possible D gene (5 bases). Trimming stripped 1 base from V and 8 bases from J, with 11 bases between. The CDR3 spans 13 residues. Germline CDR1 and CDR2: SEHNR and FQNEAQ (reference sequence). This CDR3 is CASSLGRETEAFF. The CDR3 DNA is TGTGCCAGCAGCTTAGGCAGGGAAACCGAAGCTTTCTTT.

The chain links TRBV4-2 to TRBJ2-5, with 12 bases fitting TRBD2. This CDR3 contains 17 residues. Germline lookup yields CDR1 LGHNA and CDR2 YNFKEQ. With V trimmed by 4 bases and J by 2 bases, 8 bases remained unmatched. This CDR3 reads CASSLRLAGEIQETQYF. As DNA, the CDR3 is TGTGCCAGCAGCCTCAGACTAGCGGGGGAGATACAAGAGACCCAGTACTTC.

The chain recombines TRBV6-5 with TRBJ1-2; D gene unclear. The CDR3 has 13 residues. Germline values: CDR1 MNHEY, CDR2 SVGAGI. Trimming cost V 6 bases and J 2 bases, with 10 bases left between them. Here the CDR3 reads CASSSDKNYGYTF. Here the CDR3 DNA reads TGTGCCAGCAGCTCTGACAAGAACTATGGCTACACCTTC.

The rearrangement uses TRBV5-1 and TRBJ1-2; D is ambiguous. The germline CDR1 and CDR2 sequences are SGHRS and YFSETQ. The CDR3 has 14 residues. The ends were cut back, 4 bases at V and 6 bases at J, with 16 bases in the middle. In DNA form, the CDR3 reads TGCGCCAGCAGCCAAACAGACAAGGTCGATGGCTACACCTTC. Translated: CASSQTDKVDGYTF.

CDR3 in amino acids: CASSSTGYTGELFF. CDR3 bases: TGTGCCAGCAGCTCAACAGGTTACACCGGGGAGCTGTTTTTT. The V gene is TRBV13, the J gene TRBJ2-2, with D possibly TRBD1 on 5 matching bases. The CDR3 loop spans 14 amino acids. Germline values: CDR1 PRHDT, CDR2 FYEKMQ (reference sequence). V shed 4 bases and J shed 3 bases, with 9 bases lying between them.

V gene TRBV6-4 combines with J gene TRBJ2-1, with D maybe TRBD1 (6 bases). From germline, CDR1 is MRHNA and CDR2 SNTAGT. Trimming shortened V by 3 bases and J by 4 bases, and 13 bases separated the two germline ends. This CDR3 has 15 amino acids. The CDR3 here is CASSEKDRQYNEQFF. In nucleotides, the CDR3 is TGTGCCAGCAGTGAGAAGGACAGACAGTACAATGAGCAGTTCTTC.

The CDR3 bases are TGTGCCAGTAGTACCCGCCAGCTAGTCGATACGCAGTATTTT. It encodes CASSTRQLVDTQYF. The V call is TRBV19, the J call TRBJ2-3; no reliable D call. The CDR3 length is 14 residues. V gave up 4 bases and J gave up 6 bases, with 14 bases separating them. Per the germline V gene, CDR1 is LNHDA and CDR2 is SQIVND (reference sequence).

This clone has just one count. The chain recombines TRBV11-2 with TRBJ1-3, with TRBD1 matching over 7 bases. The V gene end was trimmed by 2 bases and the J gene end by 3 bases; junction bases not matched to a gene: 10. The CDR3 consists of 17 residues. Germline loops: CDR1 SGHAT, CDR2 FQNNGV. The CDR3 spells CASSLIGIGGGGNTIYF. For the CDR3, the DNA is TGTGCCAGCAGCTTAATTGGAATAGGGGGCGGTGGAAACACCATATATTTT.

This sequence joins TRBV7-8 and TRBJ2-6; possibly TRBD1 for D (6 bases). Trimming removed 5 bases from V and 5 bases from J, with 13 bases in between. Germline V gene sequence: CDR1 SGHVS, CDR2 FQNEAQ. The CDR3 runs 15 residues. The CDR3 DNA is TGTGCCAGCAGCGCAACAGGGCGGAGGGCCAACGTCCTGACTTTC. The encoded protein is CASSATGRRANVLTF.

The chain has TRBV11-1 and TRBJ2-3; 10 nucleotides match TRBD2. The CDR3 contains 17 residues. Germline CDR1 is SGHAT and CDR2 is FQDESV (reference sequence). The J segment lost 4 bases and the V segment lost 2 bases, leaving 9 bases of the junction unmatched. The CDR3 region has the DNA TGTGCCAGCAGCTTAAGAAGAAGCGGGGGGGCGGCAGATACGCAGTATTTT. Amino acid sequence: CASSLRRSGGAADTQYF.